Sequencing of this TCR beta chain was carried out in a study of T cell responses to AZD1222 COVID-19 vaccine. Notes on the study in general: Spike-specific TCR breadth and depth went up after people got two AZD1222 doses. Clonal diversity was possibly underestimated, and the donors were mostly white British, with more females. Baseline antibody screening turned up just six or seven seropositive AZD1222 recipients.

Points on this clone: Its antigen is still unknown.

Data came from immunoSEQ multiplex PCR; TCRdb stores just in-frame clones and leaves some out. The sample contains about 100,000 clones, just over 85% of which appear only once. The CDR3 is made up of 16 amino acids. The germline CDR1 and CDR2 sequences are LGHDT and YNNKEL (reference sequence). V lost 1 base, J lost 7 bases, and 17 bases lay in between. The rearrangement uses TRBV3-1 (or the pseudogene TRBV3-2) and TRBJ1-5, with D possibly being TRBD1 (5 bases). The clonotype was recovered from an adult in good health. This specimen was peripheral blood, taken on day 0 of AZD1222 vaccination. The CDR3 bases are TGTGCCAGCAGCCAAGGTCCGGGGCAGTTAAAACAGCCCCAGCATTTT. Encoded protein: CASSQGPGQLKQPQHF.